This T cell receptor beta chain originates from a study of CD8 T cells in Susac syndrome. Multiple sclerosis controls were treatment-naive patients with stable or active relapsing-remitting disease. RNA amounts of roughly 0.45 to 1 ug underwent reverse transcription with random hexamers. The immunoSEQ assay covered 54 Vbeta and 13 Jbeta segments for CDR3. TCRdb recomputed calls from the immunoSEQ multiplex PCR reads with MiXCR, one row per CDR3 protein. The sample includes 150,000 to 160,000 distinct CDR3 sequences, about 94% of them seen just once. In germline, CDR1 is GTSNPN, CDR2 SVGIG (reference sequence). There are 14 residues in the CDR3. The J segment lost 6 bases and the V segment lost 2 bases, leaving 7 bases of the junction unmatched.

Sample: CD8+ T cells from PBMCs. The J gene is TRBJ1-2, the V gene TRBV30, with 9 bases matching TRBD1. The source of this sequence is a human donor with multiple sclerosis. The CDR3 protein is CAWSLRDRVHGYTF. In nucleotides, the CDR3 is TGTGCCTGGAGTCTCCGGGACAGGGTCCATGGCTACACCTTC.